The rows below give T cell receptor beta chains drawn from one sample of a study of shared clonotypes between healthy human individuals. Produced via immunoSEQ multiplex PCR; TCRdb's table is partial and in-frame only. This sample yields about 490,000 clones, of which 76% are seen a single time; around 13% belongs to the top ten. Sequencing used PBMCs. These receptors were collected from a woman in her thirties or forties in good health. Some clones in this sample may be carry-over from other donors' samples. CDR3s include the opening cysteine and the closing phenylalanine or tryptophan. Fields, in order: V gene, D gene, clone size, J gene, CDR3 protein, CDR3 DNA. A D gene is named only where the DNA matches it firmly. Not every row has a clone size; where given, it reads once, few, many or a size class.

V: TRBV5-1
D: -
size: -
J: TRBJ2-1
CDR3: CASSLGLSHDEQFF
DNA: TGCGCCAGCAGCTTGGGACTATCTCACGATGAGCAGTTCTTC

V: TRBV10-3
D: -
size: -
J: TRBJ2-1
CDR3: CAISLGSYNEQFF
DNA: TGTGCCATCAGTCTAGGCTCCTACAATGAGCAGTTCTTC

V: TRBV5-1
D: -
size: -
J: TRBJ1-1
CDR3: CASSERIPNTEAFF
DNA: TGCGCCAGCAGCGAAAGGATCCCGAACACTGAAGCTTTCTTC

V: TRBV14
D: -
size: -
J: TRBJ2-1
CDR3: CASSHIVNSGYNEQFF
DNA: TGTGCCAGCAGCCATATCGTCAATAGCGGTTACAATGAGCAGTTCTTC

V: TRBV29-1
D: TRBD1
size: few
J: TRBJ2-7
CDR3: CSAMTGETDEQYF
DNA: TGCAGCGCCATGACAGGGGAGACTGACGAGCAGTACTTC

V: TRBV9
D: -
size: once
J: TRBJ2-1
CDR3: CASSGPGGSSYNEQFF
DNA: TGTGCCAGCAGCGGGCCCGGAGGCTCCTCCTACAATGAGCAGTTCTTC

V: TRBV4-1
D: -
size: -
J: TRBJ1-5
CDR3: CASSTETTGDTRSQPQHF
DNA: TGCGCCAGCAGCACAGAAACGACGGGGGACACAAGATCTCAGCCCCAGCATTTT

V: TRBV19
D: -
size: -
J: TRBJ2-3
CDR3: CASSPLEGDSTDTQYF
DNA: TGTGCCAGTTCACCTCTCGAGGGGGATTCGACAGATACGCAGTATTTT

V: TRBV28
D: -
size: -
J: TRBJ2-7
CDR3: CASSLSAGAHYEQYF
DNA: TGTGCCAGCAGTTTATCGGCAGGGGCTCACTACGAGCAGTACTTC

V: TRBV27
D: -
size: -
J: TRBJ1-5
CDR3: CASSLKYSFPQHF
DNA: TGTGCCAGCAGTTTAAAGTATTCATTTCCCCAGCATTTT

V: TRBV5-1
D: TRBD2
size: -
J: TRBJ2-7
CDR3: CASSSTSGSYEQYF
DNA: TGCGCCAGCAGCTCGACTAGCGGGAGCTACGAGCAGTACTTC

V: TRBV28
D: TRBD1
size: -
J: TRBJ1-2
CDR3: CASSSGQGALLYGYTF
DNA: TGTGCCAGCAGTTCAGGACAGGGGGCTTTACTCTATGGCTACACCTTC

V: TRBV6-5
D: -
size: -
J: TRBJ2-7
CDR3: CASKKGRDSHEQYF
DNA: TGTGCCAGCAAAAAAGGAAGGGATTCCCACGAGCAGTACTTC

V: TRBV30
D: TRBD1
size: once
J: TRBJ2-5
CDR3: CAWSVGQGRETQYF
DNA: TGTGCCTGGAGTGTAGGACAGGGGAGAGAGACCCAGTACTTC

V: TRBV7-2
D: TRBD2
size: many
J: TRBJ2-1
CDR3: CASSSIAGGGGKQFF
DNA: TGTGCCAGCAGCTCTATAGCGGGAGGAGGGGGGAAGCAGTTCTTC

V: TRBV30
D: -
size: few
J: TRBJ1-4
CDR3: CAWRDGFNEKLFF
DNA: TGTGCCTGGAGGGACGGATTTAATGAAAAACTGTTTTTT

V: TRBV6-4
D: TRBD1
size: few
J: TRBJ2-1
CDR3: CASSLTGTDNNEQFF
DNA: TGTGCCAGCAGTCTTACCGGGACAGACAACAATGAGCAGTTCTTC

V: TRBV5-4
D: -
size: -
J: TRBJ2-7
CDR3: CASSPKVAASEQYF
DNA: TGTGCCAGCAGCCCCAAGGTGGCAGCCTCCGAGCAGTACTTC

V: TRBV19
D: -
size: few
J: TRBJ1-1
CDR3: CATSGTLNTEAFF
DNA: TGTGCCACCTCCGGGACATTGAACACTGAAGCTTTCTTT

V: TRBV5-4
D: TRBD1
size: -
J: TRBJ2-1
CDR3: CASSSPGQGWNEQFF
DNA: TGTGCCAGCAGCTCCCCGGGACAGGGGTGGAATGAGCAGTTCTTC

V: TRBV20-1
D: -
size: -
J: TRBJ2-2
CDR3: CSAAVGGELFF
DNA: TGCAGTGCCGCGGTGGGCGGGGAGCTGTTTTTT

V: TRBV6-4
D: -
size: few
J: TRBJ2-6
CDR3: CASSERESSGANVLTF
DNA: TGTGCCAGCAGTGAGAGAGAAAGCTCTGGGGCCAACGTCCTGACTTTC

V: TRBV7-2
D: TRBD1
size: -
J: TRBJ1-4
CDR3: CASSLGPGTGGEKLFF
DNA: TGTGCCAGCAGCTTAGGACCCGGGACAGGGGGCGAAAAACTGTTTTTT

V: TRBV6-4
D: -
size: few
J: TRBJ2-7
CDR3: CASSRQRTTYEQYF
DNA: TGTGCCAGCAGCCGACAGCGCACAACCTACGAGCAGTACTTC

V: TRBV4-2
D: TRBD1
size: many
J: TRBJ2-7
CDR3: CASSQQQGTYEQYF
DNA: TGTGCCAGCAGCCAACAACAGGGGACCTACGAGCAGTACTTC

V: TRBV7-2
D: TRBD1
size: -
J: TRBJ2-5
CDR3: CASSPGDSRGTQYF
DNA: TGTGCCAGCAGCCCCGGGGACAGCCGGGGGACCCAGTACTTC

V: TRBV5-4
D: -
size: -
J: TRBJ1-3
CDR3: CASSLAGVTGNTIYF
DNA: TGTGCCAGCAGCCTCGCAGGGGTAACTGGAAACACCATATATTTT

V: TRBV10-3
D: -
size: once
J: TRBJ2-2
CDR3: CAISGGGTAHTGELFF
DNA: TGTGCCATCAGTGGGGGGGGGACAGCCCACACCGGGGAGCTGTTTTTT

V: TRBV6-6
D: TRBD1
size: -
J: TRBJ1-2
CDR3: CASSYTGDYGYTF
DNA: TGTGCCAGCAGTTACACAGGGGACTATGGCTACACCTTC

V: TRBV4-3
D: TRBD1
size: -
J: TRBJ1-1
CDR3: CASSQDLRQGKAEAFF
DNA: TGCGCCAGCAGCCAAGATCTTCGACAGGGGAAGGCTGAAGCTTTCTTT

V: TRBV15
D: TRBD2
size: -
J: TRBJ2-7
CDR3: CATSRDRDWGAGLHWYEQYF
DNA: TGTGCCACCAGCAGAGACAGGGATTGGGGAGCGGGACTACATTGGTACGAGCAGTACTTC

V: TRBV7-3
D: -
size: -
J: TRBJ2-3
CDR3: CASSFQSGRALDTQYF
DNA: TGTGCCAGCAGCTTCCAATCGGGCAGGGCGCTAGATACGCAGTATTTT

V: TRBV6-1
D: TRBD1
size: -
J: TRBJ2-7
CDR3: CASSEKRGPSYEQYF
DNA: TGTGCCAGCAGTGAAAAAAGGGGGCCCTCCTACGAGCAGTACTTC

V: TRBV4-3
D: TRBD2
size: -
J: TRBJ2-5
CDR3: CASSHVGLGETQYF
DNA: TGCGCCAGCAGCCACGTAGGACTAGGGGAGACCCAGTACTTC

V: TRBV27
D: -
size: -
J: TRBJ1-5
CDR3: CASSLFRNQPQHF
DNA: TGTGCCAGCAGTTTATTTCGCAATCAGCCCCAGCATTTT

V: TRBV4-2
D: -
size: -
J: TRBJ2-7
CDR3: CASSTTRTRSYEQYF
DNA: TGTGCCAGCAGCACGACCCGGACACGGAGCTACGAGCAGTACTTC

V: TRBV9
D: -
size: -
J: TRBJ1-3
CDR3: CASSVVGDSGNTIYF
DNA: TGTGCCAGCAGCGTAGTTGGGGACTCTGGAAACACCATATATTTT

V: TRBV18
D: -
size: few
J: TRBJ1-3
CDR3: CASSLQGDSNTIYF
DNA: TGTGCCAGCTCACTACAGGGAGATTCGAACACCATATATTTT

V: TRBV18
D: TRBD1
size: -
J: TRBJ2-7
CDR3: CASSPPDRVFYEQYF
DNA: TGTGCCAGCTCACCCCCGGACAGGGTCTTCTACGAGCAGTACTTC

V: TRBV5-6
D: -
size: few
J: TRBJ1-1
CDR3: CASSLVYGTEAFF
DNA: TGTGCCAGCAGCTTGGTTTACGGCACTGAAGCTTTCTTT

V: TRBV15
D: TRBD2
size: -
J: TRBJ2-1
CDR3: CATSRDRTSGSYNEQFF
DNA: TGTGCCACCAGCAGAGATCGAACTAGCGGGAGTTACAATGAGCAGTTCTTC

V: TRBV27
D: -
size: -
J: TRBJ1-5
CDR3: CASSLSGGGYQPQHF
DNA: TGTGCCAGCAGTTTAAGTGGAGGGGGTTATCAGCCCCAGCATTTT

V: TRBV7-9
D: -
size: -
J: TRBJ2-1
CDR3: CASTYSGGPYNEQFF
DNA: TGTGCCAGCACCTATAGTGGGGGGCCGTACAATGAGCAGTTCTTC